Listed below are T cell receptor beta chains from one sample, sequenced in a study of early stage breast cancer tumors. TCRdb keeps only in-frame clones here, not all; method: immunoSEQ multiplex PCR. The sample lists 44,000 or so clones; roughly four fifths were seen once. Sequenced material: blood. All receptors derive from a person between 50 and 60 years old with breast cancer. Each CDR3 is given with its conserved first and last residue. The D gene is left open where the match is weak. The size of a clone is reported for some rows only, either as once, few or many, or as a class for expanded clones.

cdr3_aa: CASSEWSNTEAFF
cdr3_nt: TGCGCCAGCAGTGAGTGGTCGAACACTGAAGCTTTCTTT
v_call: TRBV10-2
d_call: NA
j_call: TRBJ1-1
clone_size: few

cdr3_aa: CASSFALAGGADTQYF
cdr3_nt: TGTGCCAGCAGCTTCGCTCTAGCGGGAGGAGCAGATACGCAGTATTTT
v_call: TRBV13
d_call: TRBD2
j_call: TRBJ2-3
clone_size: NA

cdr3_aa: CASSQDAGMNTEAFF
cdr3_nt: TGCGCCAGCAGCCAAGATGCAGGAATGAACACTGAAGCTTTCTTT
v_call: TRBV4-3
d_call: NA
j_call: TRBJ1-1
clone_size: NA

cdr3_aa: CAWTGTDSNQPQHF
cdr3_nt: TGTGCCTGGACCGGGACAGATAGCAATCAGCCCCAGCATTTT
v_call: TRBV30
d_call: TRBD1
j_call: TRBJ1-5
clone_size: NA

cdr3_aa: CASSLSSVWAETQYF
cdr3_nt: TGTGCCAGCAGCTTATCTAGCGTTTGGGCGGAGACCCAGTACTTC
v_call: TRBV9
d_call: NA
j_call: TRBJ2-5
clone_size: few

cdr3_aa: CASSNLEAEPTNEKLFF
cdr3_nt: TGTGCCAGCAGTAATTTGGAGGCGGAACCAACTAATGAAAAACTGTTTTTT
v_call: TRBV6-4
d_call: NA
j_call: TRBJ1-4
clone_size: NA

cdr3_aa: CASSPQDSWETQYF
cdr3_nt: TGTGCCAGCTCACCACAGGACAGCTGGGAGACCCAGTACTTC
v_call: TRBV18
d_call: NA
j_call: TRBJ2-5
clone_size: NA

cdr3_aa: CASSLEAGPGELFF
cdr3_nt: TGCGCCAGCAGCTTGGAGGCAGGGCCCGGGGAGCTGTTTTTT
v_call: TRBV5-1
d_call: NA
j_call: TRBJ2-2
clone_size: NA

cdr3_aa: CASSINRASTYEQYF
cdr3_nt: TGTGCCAGTAGTATAAACCGGGCATCGACCTACGAGCAGTACTTC
v_call: TRBV19
d_call: NA
j_call: TRBJ2-7
clone_size: NA

cdr3_aa: CASSLSAGALIDEQFF
cdr3_nt: TGCGCCAGCAGCTTATCAGCGGGGGCCCTTATTGATGAGCAGTTCTTC
v_call: TRBV5-1
d_call: TRBD2
j_call: TRBJ2-1
clone_size: NA

cdr3_aa: CAWRRQGASYGYTF
cdr3_nt: TGTGCCTGGAGACGACAGGGGGCCAGCTATGGCTACACCTTC
v_call: TRBV30
d_call: TRBD1
j_call: TRBJ1-2
clone_size: once

cdr3_aa: CASSEGQGNRETQYF
cdr3_nt: TGTGCCAGCAGTGAGGGACAGGGTAATAGAGAGACCCAGTACTTC
v_call: TRBV28
d_call: TRBD1
j_call: TRBJ2-5
clone_size: NA

cdr3_aa: CASSSEGASGYTF
cdr3_nt: TGTGCCAGTAGTAGCGAGGGGGCAAGTGGCTACACCTTC
v_call: TRBV19
d_call: TRBD1
j_call: TRBJ1-2
clone_size: NA

cdr3_aa: CAISESVGQGTYEQYF
cdr3_nt: TGTGCCATCAGTGAGTCGGTAGGACAGGGAACCTACGAGCAGTACTTC
v_call: TRBV10-3
d_call: TRBD1
j_call: TRBJ2-7
clone_size: once

cdr3_aa: CASSQVGGTDTQYF
cdr3_nt: TGCGCCAGCAGCCAAGTGGGCGGCACAGATACGCAGTATTTT
v_call: TRBV4-3
d_call: NA
j_call: TRBJ2-3
clone_size: NA

cdr3_aa: CASSPLPKDTEAFF
cdr3_nt: TGCGCCAGCAGCCCTCTCCCAAAGGACACTGAAGCTTTCTTT
v_call: TRBV5-1
d_call: NA
j_call: TRBJ1-1
clone_size: NA

cdr3_aa: CASRAGQPGKTQYF
cdr3_nt: TGTGCCAGCAGGGCCGGCCAGCCAGGAAAGACCCAGTACTTC
v_call: TRBV28
d_call: NA
j_call: TRBJ2-5
clone_size: NA

cdr3_aa: CASSLEGQGAYEQYF
cdr3_nt: TGCGCCAGCAGCTTGGAAGGACAGGGGGCGTACGAGCAGTACTTC
v_call: TRBV5-1
d_call: TRBD1
j_call: TRBJ2-7
clone_size: NA

cdr3_aa: CASSWTPGLALGEQYF
cdr3_nt: TGTGCCAGCAGCTGGACGCCGGGACTAGCTTTGGGGGAGCAGTACTTC
v_call: TRBV11-2
d_call: TRBD2
j_call: TRBJ2-7
clone_size: NA

cdr3_aa: CASSAGTSGGRDEQFF
cdr3_nt: TGCGCCAGCAGCGCCGGGACTAGCGGGGGGCGGGATGAGCAGTTCTTC
v_call: TRBV5-1
d_call: TRBD2
j_call: TRBJ2-1
clone_size: NA

cdr3_aa: CASSEDSRFGYTF
cdr3_nt: TGTGCCAGCAGTGAAGACAGTCGGTTCGGCTACACCTTC
v_call: TRBV28
d_call: NA
j_call: TRBJ1-2
clone_size: NA

cdr3_aa: CASSESSRGQTQYF
cdr3_nt: TGCGCCAGCAGTGAGTCCAGCAGGGGGCAAACGCAGTATTTT
v_call: TRBV10-2
d_call: TRBD1
j_call: TRBJ2-3
clone_size: NA

cdr3_aa: CASSISGGHSYEQYF
cdr3_nt: TGTGCCAGCAGCATTAGCGGGGGGCACTCCTACGAGCAGTACTTC
v_call: TRBV5-4
d_call: TRBD2
j_call: TRBJ2-7
clone_size: few

cdr3_aa: CASSLAVLAGQETQYF
cdr3_nt: TGTGCCAGCAGCTTAGCGGTTCTAGCGGGGCAAGAGACCCAGTACTTC
v_call: TRBV7-9
d_call: TRBD2
j_call: TRBJ2-5
clone_size: NA

cdr3_aa: CASSDFTSSLRTGELFF
cdr3_nt: TGTGCCAGCAGTGATTTCACTAGTAGTTTGAGGACCGGGGAGCTGTTTTTT
v_call: TRBV25-1
d_call: NA
j_call: TRBJ2-2
clone_size: NA

cdr3_aa: CASSLYNMNTEAFF
cdr3_nt: TGCGCCAGCAGCTTGTACAACATGAACACTGAAGCTTTCTTT
v_call: TRBV5-1
d_call: NA
j_call: TRBJ1-1
clone_size: NA

cdr3_aa: CASRRLAGDTQYF
cdr3_nt: TGTGCCAGCAGGAGGCTAGCGGGAGATACGCAGTATTTT
v_call: TRBV6-5
d_call: TRBD2
j_call: TRBJ2-3
clone_size: NA

cdr3_aa: CASSFDSQETQYF
cdr3_nt: TGTGCCAGCAGTTTCGACAGTCAAGAGACCCAGTACTTC
v_call: TRBV28
d_call: NA
j_call: TRBJ2-5
clone_size: few

cdr3_aa: CASSLRGLAGASYEQYF
cdr3_nt: TGTGCCAGCAGTTTGAGGGGACTAGCGGGGGCCTCCTACGAGCAGTACTTC
v_call: TRBV27
d_call: TRBD2
j_call: TRBJ2-7
clone_size: NA

cdr3_aa: CASSLTYEQYF
cdr3_nt: TGTGCCAGCAGTTTGACCTACGAGCAGTACTTC
v_call: TRBV28
d_call: NA
j_call: TRBJ2-7
clone_size: once

cdr3_aa: CASSLTANYGYTF
cdr3_nt: TGTGCCAGCAGTTTAACAGCGAACTATGGCTACACCTTC
v_call: TRBV27
d_call: NA
j_call: TRBJ1-2
clone_size: NA

cdr3_aa: CSVDFSGTNYNEQFF
cdr3_nt: TGCAGCGTTGATTTTAGCGGGACTAATTACAATGAGCAGTTCTTC
v_call: TRBV29-1
d_call: TRBD2
j_call: TRBJ2-1
clone_size: once

cdr3_aa: CASSPPGQGGEQYF
cdr3_nt: TGTGCCAGCAGTCCCCCGGGACAGGGCGGGGAGCAGTACTTC
v_call: TRBV6-5
d_call: TRBD1
j_call: TRBJ2-7
clone_size: once

cdr3_aa: CASSPRTKIHRTDTQYF
cdr3_nt: TGTGCCAGCAGCCCCCGGACAAAAATACATCGCACAGATACGCAGTATTTT
v_call: TRBV9
d_call: NA
j_call: TRBJ2-3
clone_size: NA

cdr3_aa: CASSRGLWGYEQYF
cdr3_nt: TGTGCCAGCAGTAGGGGGCTCTGGGGATACGAGCAGTACTTC
v_call: TRBV6-5
d_call: TRBD1
j_call: TRBJ2-7
clone_size: NA

cdr3_aa: CASNRGRVPYEQYF
cdr3_nt: TGTGCCAGCAATAGGGGGCGAGTTCCCTACGAGCAGTACTTC
v_call: TRBV6-6
d_call: TRBD1
j_call: TRBJ2-7
clone_size: once

cdr3_aa: CASSLGLTVGPTEAFF
cdr3_nt: TGCGCCAGCAGCTTGGGACTGACTGTGGGTCCCACTGAAGCTTTCTTT
v_call: TRBV5-1
d_call: NA
j_call: TRBJ1-1
clone_size: NA

cdr3_aa: CASSLFGDRGQDTQYF
cdr3_nt: TGTGCCAGCAGCTTATTTGGAGACAGGGGGCAAGATACGCAGTATTTT
v_call: TRBV7-9
d_call: TRBD1
j_call: TRBJ2-3
clone_size: NA

cdr3_aa: CATSRPLGGGSNTEAFF
cdr3_nt: TGTGCCACCAGCAGACCACTCGGGGGGGGCTCTAACACTGAAGCTTTCTTT
v_call: TRBV15
d_call: NA
j_call: TRBJ1-1
clone_size: once

cdr3_aa: CSGGTGGSFGEKLFF
cdr3_nt: TGCAGCGGGGGGACAGGGGGAAGTTTCGGCGAAAAACTGTTTTTT
v_call: TRBV29-1
d_call: TRBD1
j_call: TRBJ1-4
clone_size: NA

cdr3_aa: CASTTTGGYEQYF
cdr3_nt: TGCGCCAGCACGACGACAGGGGGCTACGAGCAGTACTTC
v_call: TRBV5-1
d_call: TRBD1
j_call: TRBJ2-7
clone_size: NA

cdr3_aa: CASSRRRGDEQYF
cdr3_nt: TGTGCCAGCAGCAGAAGAAGGGGGGACGAGCAGTACTTC
v_call: TRBV7-9
d_call: NA
j_call: TRBJ2-7
clone_size: NA

cdr3_aa: CASSYTKETQYF
cdr3_nt: TGTGCCAGCAGTTACACTAAAGAGACCCAGTACTTC
v_call: TRBV6-6
d_call: NA
j_call: TRBJ2-5
clone_size: NA

cdr3_aa: CASSQDPNYEQYF
cdr3_nt: TGCGCCAGCAGCCAAGATCCAAACTACGAGCAGTACTTC
v_call: TRBV4-1
d_call: NA
j_call: TRBJ2-7
clone_size: once

cdr3_aa: CASSPQGVDTEAFF
cdr3_nt: TGTGCCAGCTCACCACAGGGGGTGGACACTGAAGCTTTCTTT
v_call: TRBV18
d_call: NA
j_call: TRBJ1-1
clone_size: few

cdr3_aa: CASSTTSNEQYF
cdr3_nt: TGTGCCAGCTCAACTACTAGTAACGAGCAGTACTTC
v_call: TRBV18
d_call: NA
j_call: TRBJ2-7
clone_size: NA

cdr3_aa: CASSSTDGDWAKNIQYF
cdr3_nt: TGCGCCAGCAGCTCTACTGATGGGGATTGGGCCAAAAACATTCAGTACTTC
v_call: TRBV5-1
d_call: NA
j_call: TRBJ2-4
clone_size: NA

cdr3_aa: CASSPTAPGGPGNTIYF
cdr3_nt: TGTGCCAGCTCACCAACAGCGCCGGGGGGACCAGGAAACACCATATATTTT
v_call: TRBV18
d_call: NA
j_call: TRBJ1-3
clone_size: NA